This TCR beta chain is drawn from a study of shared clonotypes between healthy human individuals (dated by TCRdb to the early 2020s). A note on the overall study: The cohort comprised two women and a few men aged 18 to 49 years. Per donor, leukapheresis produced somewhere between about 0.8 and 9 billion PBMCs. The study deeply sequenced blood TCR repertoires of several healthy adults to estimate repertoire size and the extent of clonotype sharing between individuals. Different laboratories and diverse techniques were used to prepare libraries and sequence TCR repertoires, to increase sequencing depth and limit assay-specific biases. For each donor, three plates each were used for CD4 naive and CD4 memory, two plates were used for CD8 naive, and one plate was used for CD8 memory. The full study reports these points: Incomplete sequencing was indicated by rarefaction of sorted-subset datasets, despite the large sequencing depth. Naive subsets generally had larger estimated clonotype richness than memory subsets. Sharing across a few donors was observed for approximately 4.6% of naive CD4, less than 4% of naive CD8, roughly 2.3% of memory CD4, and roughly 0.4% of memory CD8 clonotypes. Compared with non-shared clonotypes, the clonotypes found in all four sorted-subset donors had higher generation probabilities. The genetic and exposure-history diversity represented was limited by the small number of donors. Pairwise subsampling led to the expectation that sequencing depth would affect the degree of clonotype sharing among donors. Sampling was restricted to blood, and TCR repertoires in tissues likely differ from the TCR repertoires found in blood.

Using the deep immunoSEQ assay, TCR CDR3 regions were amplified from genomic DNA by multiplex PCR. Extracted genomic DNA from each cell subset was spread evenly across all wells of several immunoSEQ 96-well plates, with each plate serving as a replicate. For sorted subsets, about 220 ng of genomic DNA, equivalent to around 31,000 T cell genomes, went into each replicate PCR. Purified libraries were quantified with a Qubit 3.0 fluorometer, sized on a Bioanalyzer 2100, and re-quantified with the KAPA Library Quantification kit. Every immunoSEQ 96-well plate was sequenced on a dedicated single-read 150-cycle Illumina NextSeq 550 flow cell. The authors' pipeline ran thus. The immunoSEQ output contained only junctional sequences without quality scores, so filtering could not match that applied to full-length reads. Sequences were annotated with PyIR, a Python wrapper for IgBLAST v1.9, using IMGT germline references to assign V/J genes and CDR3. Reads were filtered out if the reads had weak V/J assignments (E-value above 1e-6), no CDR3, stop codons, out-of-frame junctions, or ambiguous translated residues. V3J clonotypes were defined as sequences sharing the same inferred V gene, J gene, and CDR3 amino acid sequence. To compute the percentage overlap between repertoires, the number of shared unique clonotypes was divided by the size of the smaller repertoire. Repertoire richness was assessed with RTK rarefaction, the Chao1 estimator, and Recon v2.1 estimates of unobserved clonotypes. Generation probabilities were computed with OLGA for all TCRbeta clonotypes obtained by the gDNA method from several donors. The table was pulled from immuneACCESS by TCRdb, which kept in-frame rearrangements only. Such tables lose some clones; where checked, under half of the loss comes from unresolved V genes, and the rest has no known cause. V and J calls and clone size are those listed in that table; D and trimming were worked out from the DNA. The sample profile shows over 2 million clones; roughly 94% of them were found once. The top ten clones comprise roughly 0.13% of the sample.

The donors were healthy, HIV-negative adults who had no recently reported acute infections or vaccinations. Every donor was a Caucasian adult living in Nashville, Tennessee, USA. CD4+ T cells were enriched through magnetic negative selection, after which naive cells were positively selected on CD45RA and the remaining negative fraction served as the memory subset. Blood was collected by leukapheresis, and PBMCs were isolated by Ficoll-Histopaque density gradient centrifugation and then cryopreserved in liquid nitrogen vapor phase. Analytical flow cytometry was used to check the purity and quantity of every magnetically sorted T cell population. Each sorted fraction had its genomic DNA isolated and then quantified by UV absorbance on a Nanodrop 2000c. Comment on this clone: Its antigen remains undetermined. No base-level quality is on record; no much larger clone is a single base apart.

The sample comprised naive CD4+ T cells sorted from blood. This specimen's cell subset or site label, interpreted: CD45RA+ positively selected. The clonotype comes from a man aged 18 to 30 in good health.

The nucleotides read TGTGCCAGCAGCTTAGAGGACAACTTCTTCTTAAACTATGGCTACACCTTC. Translated, this gives CASSLEDNFFLNYGYTF. The sequence joins TRBV7-9 to TRBJ1-2; a tentative D call is TRBD1 (5 bases match). The CDR3 sequence holds 17 residues, the cysteine and phenylalanine included. Of the read, only the CDR3 DNA is kept; its 51 bases are in frame from base 1. Per the germline V gene (reference sequence), SEHNR is the CDR1 and FQNEAQ is the CDR2. The V end loses 1 base and the J end loses 2 bases, and a stretch of 17 bases separates them.